The 17 T cell receptor beta chains below all came from one sample that was sequenced in a study of blood T cell repertoires in COVID-19. Sequencing was performed with immunoSEQ multiplex PCR; in TCRdb, only in-frame clones are kept and a portion is missing. The sample carries some 250,000 clones, 75% to 90% recorded once. The sample taken for sequencing was PBMCs or T cells enriched from blood (not recorded which). Receptors originate from a woman aged 45-59 years who had recovered from COVID-19.

The rearrangement joins TRBV7-6 to TRBJ1-6, with 7 bases matching TRBD1. Germline V gene lookup returns CDR1 SGHVS and CDR2 FNYEAQ. This CDR3 has 15 amino acids. V dropped 0 bases and J dropped 7; count of bases not matched to a gene: 3. The CDR3 DNA sequence: TGTGCCAGCAGCTTAGCCGGGACAGCCAATTCACCCCTCCACTTT. Its protein product is CASSLAGTANSPLHF.

The J gene is TRBJ2-3, the V gene TRBV5-1; possible D gene TRBD1, 6 bases. V gave up 4 bases and J gave up 0 bases, with 18 bases separating them. Germline CDR1 and CDR2: SGHRS and YFSETQ. This CDR3 has 17 residues. The CDR3 DNA reads TGCGCCAGCAGCCAGAACAGGGCAACGCTGAGCACAGATACGCAGTATTTT. It specifies CASSQNRATLSTDTQYF.

This clone was observed a few times. The chain recombines TRBV7-2 with TRBJ1-5, with D maybe TRBD1 (5 bases). The V gene's germline CDR1 is SGHTA and CDR2 FQGNSA. This CDR3 has 15 amino acids. Trimming removed 2 bases from V and 3 bases from J, with 11 bases in between. In DNA form, the CDR3 reads TGTGCCAGCAGCTTATTATGGACACCCAATCAGCCCCAGCATTTT. Translation: CASSLLWTPNQPQHF.

This chain uses TRBV28 with TRBJ2-7; maybe TRBD1 (6 bases). Germline V gives CDR1 MDHEN, CDR2 SYDVKM. There are 12 residues in the CDR3. Trimming stripped 8 bases from V and 7 bases from J, with 15 bases between. CDR3 nucleotides: TGTGCCAGCTCCTCACTAGGACAGGAGCAGTACTTC. It specifies CASSSLGQEQYF.

This clone turned up a few times. The J gene is TRBJ1-2, the V gene TRBV7-8, with D possibly matching TRBD1 (6 bases). Germline CDR1 reads SGHVS; CDR2 reads FQNEAQ. V was trimmed by 5 bases and J by 4 bases, leaving 14 bases between them. The CDR3 runs 14 residues. The CDR3 is CASSPYRVAYGYTF. The CDR3 bases are TGTGCCAGCAGCCCTTACAGGGTCGCCTATGGCTACACCTTC.

The chain links TRBV27 to TRBJ1-1; possibly TRBD1 for D (5 bases). The V gene lost 7 bases and the J gene lost 6 bases, with 21 bases spanning the gap. The CDR3 totals 15 residues. Germline V gives CDR1 MNHEY, CDR2 SMNVEV (reference sequence). The CDR3 DNA reads TGTGCCAGCAATTCAAAACCGGGGGTATCGGCTGAAGCTTTCTTT. It encodes CASNSKPGVSAEAFF.

The rearrangement links TRBV7-2 to TRBJ2-5; 7 nucleotides agree with TRBD1. Germline-derived CDR1 and CDR2 are SGHTA and FQGNSA. The trim removed 1 base at V and 9 bases at J, leaving 5 bases unmatched. The CDR3 length is 13 residues. Here the CDR3 DNA reads TGTGCCAGCAGCTTAGGACAGGGTAGGGCCCAGTACTTC. Protein: CASSLGQGRAQYF.

This clone was counted a few times. The gene calls are TRBV11-2 and TRBJ2-5; 7 bases line up with TRBD1. Germline lookup yields CDR1 SGHAT and CDR2 FQNNGV. The length of the CDR3 is 14 residues. V dropped 3 bases and J dropped 0; count of bases not matched to a gene: 1. In nucleotides, the CDR3 is TGTGCCAGCAGCTTGACAGGGTACCAAGAGACCCAGTACTTC. Protein sequence: CASSLTGYQETQYF.

The chain employs TRBV7-8 and TRBJ2-7; D possibly corresponds to TRBD2 (6 bases). The CDR3 sequence is 16 residues long. V was clipped by 2 bases and J by 3 bases, with 17 bases between them. Germline-derived CDR1 and CDR2 are SGHVS and FQNEAQ. The CDR3: CASSLTAVGLYYEQYF. The CDR3 coding sequence is TGTGCCAGCAGCTTAACGGCCGTGGGACTTTACTACGAGCAGTACTTC. The variable domain in full, with the rest retrieved from reference TRBV7-8 and TRBJ2-7, is GAGVSQSPRYKVAKRGQDVALRCDPISGHVSLFWYQQALGQGPEFLTYFQNEAQLDKSGLPSDRFFAERPEGSVSTLKIQRTQQEDSAVYLCASSLTAVGLYYEQYFGPGTRLTVT.

V and J are TRBV6-6 and TRBJ2-1; TRBD2 matches 13 bases. The CDR3 contains 17 residues. After removal of 5 bases from V and 7 bases from J, the junction contained 11 bases not matched to a gene. Germline CDR1 MNHNY, CDR2 SVGAGI (reference sequence). CDR3 region: CASSRLPGTSGKNEQFF. The CDR3 DNA follows: TGTGCCAGCAGTCGACTTCCCGGGACTAGCGGGAAGAATGAGCAGTTCTTC.

The chain combines TRBV5-4 with TRBJ2-2; D is perhaps TRBD1 (6 bases). The ends were cut back, 4 bases at V and 5 bases at J, with 9 bases in the middle. The CDR3 contains 13 residues. Germline CDR1 and CDR2: SGHNT and YYREEE (reference sequence). This chain's CDR3 is CASSGGVTGELFF. The CDR3 nucleotides read TGTGCCAGCAGCGGGGGCGTAACCGGGGAGCTGTTTTTT.

The V gene is TRBV9, the J gene TRBJ1-1; possible D gene TRBD1, 6 bases. V lost 3 bases and J lost 4, with 10 bases in between. CDR3 length: 13 amino acids. CDR1 is SGDLS and CDR2 is YYNGEE in the germline V gene. CDR3 in DNA: TGTGCCAGCAGCGCCCTACAGGGCACTGAAGCTTTCTTT. This sequence encodes CASSALQGTEAFF. The full variable domain, in which reference TRBV9 and TRBJ1-1 provide the parts outside the CDR3, is DSGVTQTPKHLITATGQRVTLRCSPRSGDLSVYWYQQSLDQGLQFLIQYYNGEERAKGNILERFSAQQFPDLHSELNLSSLELGDSALYFCASSALQGTEAFFGQGTRLTVV.

CDR3 region: CASSETGVTEAFF. The CDR3, as DNA: TGTGCCAGCAGTGAAACGGGGGTTACTGAAGCTTTCTTT. The rearrangement joins TRBV25-1 to TRBJ1-1; TRBD1 is a possible D gene (5 bases). The CDR3 spans 13 residues. Trimming shortened V by 2 bases and J by 5 bases, and 9 bases separated the two germline ends. Germline CDR1 is MGHDK and CDR2 is SYGVNS.

The chain carries TRBV10-1 and TRBJ1-1, with no clear D. The CDR3 is 15 amino acids. V was shortened by 0 bases and J by 4 bases, with 12 bases between the two germline ends. Per the germline V gene, CDR1 is WNHNN and CDR2 is SYGVQD (reference sequence). As DNA, the CDR3 is TGCGCCAGCAGTGAGTCAAGAGGAGTACCCACTGAAGCTTTCTTT. This sequence encodes CASSESRGVPTEAFF.

This sequence joins TRBV2 and TRBJ2-5; a weak D match, TRBD2 (6 bases). From germline, CDR1 is SNHLY and CDR2 FYNNEI. This CDR3 has 13 residues. V shed 6 bases and J shed 4 bases, with 12 bases lying between them. CDR3 nucleotide sequence: TGTGCCAGCAGCGGGAGTCGCGGAGAGACCCAGTACTTC. This sequence encodes CASSGSRGETQYF. The full variable domain, completed using reference TRBV2 and TRBJ2-5, is EPEVTQTPSHQVTQMGQEVILRCVPISNHLYFYWYRQILGQKVEFLVSFYNNEISEKSEIFDDQFSVERPDGSNFTLKIRSTKLEDSAMYFCASSGSRGETQYFGPGTRLLVL.

The CDR3 spells CASSLFAKPLSHF. As DNA, the CDR3 is TGTGCCAGCAGCTTGTTCGCTAAACCTCTCTCCCACTTT. This chain uses TRBV7-3 with TRBJ1-6; D unresolved. This CDR3 has 13 amino acids. CDR1 and CDR2 from the germline V gene are SGHTA and FQGTGA. Between the trimmed V and J ends, which lost 3 bases and 18 bases, there was a span of 18 bases.

This rearrangement joins TRBV6-6 to TRBJ1-2; unclear D gene. CDR1 and CDR2 from the germline V gene are MNHNY and SVGAGI (reference sequence). Between the trimmed V and J ends, which lost 7 bases and 2 bases, there was a span of 11 bases. This CDR3 contains 13 residues. The CDR3, as DNA: TGTGCCAGCACTATCACGGGGAACTATGGCTACACCTTC. This sequence encodes CASTITGNYGYTF.